The rows below give T cell receptor beta chains drawn from one sample of a study of cytomegalovirus exposure and HLA in healthy donors. Clones were sequenced by immunoSEQ multiplex PCR, and TCRdb holds only the in-frame ones, with some missing. The sample carries about 140,000 clones, roughly 80% recorded once. Source material: PBMCs. All receptors derive from a woman in her fifties or sixties in good health and CMV-seronegative. CDR3s include the opening cysteine and the closing phenylalanine or tryptophan. The D gene is left open where the match is weak. Size values are once, few and many counts, or a class for expanded clones, and some rows have none.

CDR3: CASSLAGQGLGEQYF; DNA: TGTGCCAGCAGCTTGGCAGGACAGGGATTGGGGGAGCAGTACTTC; D: TRBD1; size: once; J: TRBJ2-7; V: TRBV5-4
CDR3: CASSLVTGLGVGNEQFF; DNA: TGTGCCAGCAGCTTAGTGACAGGGTTGGGGGTAGGCAATGAGCAGTTCTTC; D: TRBD1; size: .; J: TRBJ2-1; V: TRBV7-9
CDR3: CASSPGVGTEAFF; DNA: TGCGCCAGCAGCCCCGGGGTAGGCACTGAAGCTTTCTTT; D: .; size: .; J: TRBJ1-1; V: TRBV5-1
CDR3: CASSLRAGGPDEQFF; DNA: TGTGCCAGCAGCCTGAGGGCGGGGGGGCCCGATGAGCAGTTCTTC; D: TRBD2; size: .; J: TRBJ2-1; V: TRBV4-2
CDR3: CASSPQGTNTEAFF; DNA: TGCGCCAGCAGCCCACAGGGTACGAACACTGAAGCTTTCTTT; D: .; size: .; J: TRBJ1-1; V: TRBV4-1
CDR3: CASSEHSHPYF; DNA: TGCGCCAGCAGTGAGCACAGCCACCCGTATTTT; D: .; size: .; J: TRBJ2-3; V: TRBV10-2
CDR3: CASSLSGFHYGYTF; DNA: TGTGCCAGCAGCTTATCAGGGTTTCACTATGGCTACACCTTC; D: .; size: few; J: TRBJ1-2; V: TRBV7-8
CDR3: CTTSRGNEQFF; DNA: TGCACCACAAGCAGGGGGAATGAGCAGTTCTTC; D: TRBD1; size: .; J: TRBJ2-1; V: TRBV29-1
CDR3: CAWTPGQGGYGYTF; DNA: TGTGCCTGGACCCCTGGACAGGGTGGCTATGGCTACACCTTC; D: TRBD1; size: .; J: TRBJ1-2; V: TRBV30
CDR3: CASSTGTSADEQFF; DNA: TGTGCCAGCAGTACCGGGACTAGCGCGGATGAGCAGTTCTTC; D: TRBD2; size: .; J: TRBJ2-1; V: TRBV6-4
CDR3: CASRGQGFDEQFF; DNA: TGTGCCAGCAGGGGACAGGGCTTCGATGAGCAGTTCTTC; D: TRBD1; size: .; J: TRBJ2-1; V: TRBV2
CDR3: CASSLTGTDTQYF; DNA: TGTGCCAGCAGCTTGACAGGCACAGATACGCAGTATTTT; D: .; size: .; J: TRBJ2-3; V: TRBV5-4
CDR3: CASSVGQNLGGELFF; DNA: TGTGCCAGCAGCGTGGGACAGAACTTGGGCGGGGAGCTGTTTTTT; D: TRBD1; size: .; J: TRBJ2-2; V: TRBV9
CDR3: CASNGDRVYQPQHF; DNA: TGTGCCAGCAACGGGGACAGGGTCTATCAGCCCCAGCATTTT; D: TRBD1; size: .; J: TRBJ1-5; V: TRBV2
CDR3: CASMDARLAGDTQYF; DNA: TGTGCCAGTATGGACGCTCGGCTAGCAGGCGATACGCAGTATTTT; D: .; size: .; J: TRBJ2-3; V: TRBV19
CDR3: CATSQRGGEQFF; DNA: TGTGCCACCAGCCAACGGGGGGGAGAGCAGTTCTTC; D: TRBD2; size: .; J: TRBJ2-1; V: TRBV15
CDR3: CASSYSSGGTEAFF; DNA: TGTGCCAGCAGTTACTCGTCCGGAGGGACTGAAGCTTTCTTT; D: .; size: .; J: TRBJ1-1; V: TRBV6-5
CDR3: CATARKGDTGELFF; DNA: TGTGCCACCGCGCGGAAGGGGGACACCGGGGAGCTGTTTTTT; D: .; size: .; J: TRBJ2-2; V: TRBV7-2
CDR3: CASSSGPGYSGNTIYF; DNA: TGTGCCAGCAGCTCCGGACCGGGGTACTCTGGAAACACCATATATTTT; D: .; size: .; J: TRBJ1-3; V: TRBV7-6
CDR3: CASSSLSLLAGTDTQYF; DNA: TGTGCCAGCTCATCCTTGTCCCTACTAGCGGGCACAGATACGCAGTATTTT; D: TRBD2; size: .; J: TRBJ2-3; V: TRBV18
CDR3: CASSDRNYGYTF; DNA: TGTGCCAGCAGTGACCGGAACTATGGCTACACCTTC; D: .; size: .; J: TRBJ1-2; V: TRBV6-1
CDR3: CASSDTGHGNTIYF; DNA: TGTGCCAGCAGTGATACAGGGCATGGAAACACCATATATTTT; D: .; size: .; J: TRBJ1-3; V: TRBV6-5
CDR3: CAWSVLGSGSTIYF; DNA: TGTGCCTGGAGTGTGTTGGGCTCTGGAAGCACCATATATTTT; D: .; size: .; J: TRBJ1-3; V: TRBV30
CDR3: CASSPQGGGLGYTF; DNA: TGTGCCAGCAGTCCTCAAGGGGGGGGCTTAGGCTACACCTTC; D: .; size: few; J: TRBJ1-2; V: TRBV7-8
CDR3: CASSPLRYTEAFF; DNA: TGTGCCAGCAGCCCCCTCAGGTACACTGAAGCTTTCTTT; D: .; size: .; J: TRBJ1-1; V: TRBV7-9
CDR3: CASSLREPNTGELFF; DNA: TGCGCCAGCAGCTTGCGGGAACCGAACACCGGGGAGCTGTTTTTT; D: .; size: .; J: TRBJ2-2; V: TRBV5-1
CDR3: CASSIGQNTQYF; DNA: TGTGCCAGTAGTATAGGACAGAATACGCAGTATTTT; D: .; size: .; J: TRBJ2-3; V: TRBV19
CDR3: CAWNLVGRTGGYTF; DNA: TGTGCCTGGAACCTTGTGGGTCGGACGGGGGGCTACACCTTC; D: .; size: .; J: TRBJ1-2; V: TRBV30
CDR3: CASSLVAGITYEQYF; DNA: TGTGCCAGCAGCTTGGTGGCAGGCATTACCTACGAGCAGTACTTC; D: .; size: once; J: TRBJ2-7; V: TRBV5-4
CDR3: CASSQKPGQGVDGELFF; DNA: TGTGCCAGCAGCCAGAAACCGGGACAGGGTGTTGACGGGGAGCTGTTTTTT; D: TRBD1; size: .; J: TRBJ2-2; V: TRBV5-6
CDR3: CASILAGGNIQYF; DNA: TGCGCCAGCATCTTAGCGGGGGGGAATATTCAGTACTTC; D: TRBD2; size: few; J: TRBJ2-4; V: TRBV10-1